Included here is one TCR beta chain sequence, with context. This CDR3 is built from 13 residues. The germline gives CDR1 MNHNS, CDR2 SASEGT. The V and J ends lost 6 bases and 7 bases, in that order; junction bases with no gene match: 6. The sample originates from a study of shared clonotypes between healthy human individuals. Background on the study: Samples came from two female and a few male donors aged 18 to 49. Plates per donor: three CD4 naive, three CD4 memory, two CD8 naive, one CD8 memory.

Some clones are missing from TCRdb's copy, which holds only in-frame ones; the method was immunoSEQ multiplex PCR. The table lists approximately 1,500,000 clones, 95% to 99% of them singletons, with roughly 0.45% in the top ten. This receptor was obtained from a young man in good health. The material sequenced was naive CD4+ T cells sorted from blood. The subset was: CD45RA+ positively selected. The chain employs TRBV6-1 and TRBJ2-7; TRBD2 matches at 10 bases. CDR3 protein: CASRGLALREQYF. Here the CDR3 DNA reads TGTGCCAGCAGGGGACTAGCGCTTAGGGAGCAGTACTTC.